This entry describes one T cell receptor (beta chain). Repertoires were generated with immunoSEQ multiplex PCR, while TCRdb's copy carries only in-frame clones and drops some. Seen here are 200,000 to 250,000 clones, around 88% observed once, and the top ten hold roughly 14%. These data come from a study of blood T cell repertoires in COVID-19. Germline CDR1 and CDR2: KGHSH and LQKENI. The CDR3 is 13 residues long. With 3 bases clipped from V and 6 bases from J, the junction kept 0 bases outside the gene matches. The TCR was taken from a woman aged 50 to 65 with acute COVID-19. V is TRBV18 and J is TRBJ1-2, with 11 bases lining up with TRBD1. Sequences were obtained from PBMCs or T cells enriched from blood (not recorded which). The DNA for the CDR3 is TGTGCCAGCTCACCGGGACAGGGGGATGGCTACACCTTC. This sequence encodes CASSPGQGDGYTF. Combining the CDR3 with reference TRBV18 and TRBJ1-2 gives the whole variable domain NAGVMQNPRHLVRRRGQEARLRCSPMKGHSHVYWYRQLPEEGLKFMVYLQKENIIDESGMPKERFSAEFPKEGPSILRIQQVVRGDSAAYFCASSPGQGDGYTFGSGTRLTVV.